This T cell receptor beta chain is drawn from a study of blood T cell repertoires in COVID-19 (dated by TCRdb to 2020 to 2021). Regarding the complete study: The collaborator samples originated in the United States, Italy and Spain and spanned the acute and convalescent phases of COVID-19. The material from the prospective study consisted of cDNA or gDNA derived from T cells, B-cell-depleted T cells, or PBMCs. Subjects who had been exposed to COVID-19, were actively infected with it, or had recovered from it provided the deeply sampled blood TCRbeta repertoires that made up the dataset. A freely available public database, intended as a resource for researchers studying the immune response to SARS-CoV-2, is where the repertoires were released. The samples were drawn from two sources: the first 160 participants of the ongoing ImmuneRACE study, and 1,254 subjects contributed by 6 global collaborators. Nearly every sample came with metadata listing a de-identified subject ID, COVID-19 status, age in years and sex. Where available, HLA class I and class II types were obtained from metadata supplied by the sample provider rather than from assay-based typing.

As to this clone: There is no known antigen for this receptor. No per-base quality is available; no much larger clone lies one base away.

Each collaborating institution followed its own protocols to collect whole blood in K2EDTA tubes. Collaborator samples were shipped for TCRbeta analysis as frozen whole blood, isolated PBMCs, or DNA extracted from either sample type. The immunoSEQ Assay, a bias-controlled multiplex PCR, was used to amplify TCRbeta CDR3 regions from genomic DNA. The study's own analysis went as follows. The number of nucleated cells in each sample was estimated by amplification of reference gene primers within the assay. Sequence reads were collapsed and filtered to measure the absolute abundance of every unique TCRbeta CDR3 rearrangement. For each sample, productive Simpson clonality was calculated as the square root of Simpson's diversity index over productive rearrangements. In its TCRdb copy, this immuneACCESS table keeps in-frame sequences only and misses some clones. Where compared with another copy, unresolved V genes explain less than half of these, and the others have no known cause. V and J calls and clone size are as listed in that table; D and trimming were resolved from the DNA. A total of approximately 16,000 clones appear in this sample, 88% of them only once. Approximately 12% of the sample is taken by the ten largest.

Study-wide conclusions, independent of this receptor: The amount of clinical and demographic metadata varied by source and participant and was provided uncurated.

Germline trimming amounts to 1 base on V and 4 bases on J, with 5 as the count of junction bases outside the gene matches. Via the germline V gene, CDR1 is MGHRA and CDR2 YSYEKL. Inclusive of the bounding cysteine and phenylalanine, the CDR3 is 15 residues long. Only CDR3 DNA is held: 45 bases, read in frame from base 1. In this chain, TRBV4-1 is recombined with TRBJ1-2; 8 central bases correspond to TRBD1. The sequence came from a human donor in a cohort sampled during active COVID-19. The material sequenced was peripheral blood. The CDR3 amino acid sequence is: CASSQVADRGYGYTF. The nucleotide sequence reads TGCGCCAGCAGCCAAGTAGCAGACAGGGGCTATGGCTACACCTTC.